This T cell receptor (beta chain) came from a study of OX40 agonist ivuxolimab in advanced cancers. Study-wide background: The treatment was a fully human IgG2 OX40 agonist, ivuxolimab.

Study results and limitations: At doses 0.1 to 3.0 mg/kg, CD4+ and CD8+ clones expanded.

Prior autoimmune disease or systemic immunosuppression barred patients. Assay used: immunoSEQ multiplex PCR; TCRdb lists only in-frame clones, some missing. The sample comprises around 56,000 clones, around 86% of which are singletons, and approximately 4.5% rests with the top ten. Concerning this clone itself: What it binds is unknown.

This clonotype originated in an adult with an advanced solid tumor such as melanoma, head and neck, liver or kidney cancer. The starting material was CD4+ or CD8+ T cells sorted from blood, obtained in a trial of the OX40 agonist ivuxolimab.

In DNA, the CDR3 is TGCGCCAGCAGGGACAGCAGCAATCAGCCCCAGCATTTT. This translates into CASRDSSNQPQHF. The chain links TRBV10-2 to TRBJ1-5; a possible D gene is TRBD1 (6 bases). The CDR3 totals 13 residues. Trimming cost V 6 bases and J 1 base, with 7 bases left between them. Germline-derived CDR1 and CDR2 are WSHSY and SAAADI.